The 11 T cell receptor beta chains reported below all come from one sample, sequenced in a study of blood T cell repertoires in COVID-19. Method: immunoSEQ multiplex PCR; TCRdb's copy keeps in-frame clones and lacks some. The repertoire includes tens of thousands of clones, about 74% of them detected once, and around 4% sits in the top ten. Sequenced input: peripheral blood. The origin of the receptors is a man in his sixties or seventies with COVID-19, enrolled during active disease.

The chain uses TRBV10-3 and TRBJ2-3; D might be TRBD1 (7 bases). The germline V gene encodes CDR1 ENHRY and CDR2 SYGVKD. Trimming left V 0 bases short and J 8 bases short, with 12 bases between. The CDR3 spans 14 residues. CDR3 nucleotide sequence: TGTGCCATCAGTGAGTCCACTCAGGGGGGTACGCAGTATTTT. As protein: CAISESTQGGTQYF.

The chain combines TRBV18 with TRBJ1-5; 9 positions agree with TRBD1. CDR3 size: 15 residues. The ends lost 5 bases at V and 6 bases at J; junction bases unmatched: 8. CDR1 and CDR2 from the germline V gene are KGHSH and LQKENI. DNA of the CDR3: TGTGCCAGCTCAACTTCACAGGGGGCGACTCAGCCCCAGCATTTT. Translating it yields CASSTSQGATQPQHF.

The chain joins TRBV28 to TRBJ1-2; D is perhaps TRBD1 (5 bases). Per germline, CDR1 MDHEN and CDR2 SYDVKM. V dropped 3 bases and J dropped 7 bases, with 12 bases sitting between them. The CDR3 runs 13 residues. This chain's CDR3 is CASSFQGSSGYTF. CDR3 sequence (DNA): TGTGCCAGCAGTTTTCAGGGAAGCAGTGGCTACACCTTC.

This chain uses TRBV5-1 with TRBJ2-7; TRBD2 might be the D (6 bases). Germline V gene data show CDR1 as SGHRS and CDR2 as YFSETQ. This CDR3 comprises 13 residues. The ends were cut back, 0 bases at V and 4 bases at J, with 8 bases in the middle. The CDR3 DNA sequence: TGCGCCAGCAGCTTGGGCGGGATTTACGAGCAGTACTTC. Translation: CASSLGGIYEQYF.

V and J are TRBV9 and TRBJ2-3; unclear D gene. This CDR3 region has 13 residues. Trimming shortened V by 3 bases and J by 5 bases, and 10 bases separated the two germline ends. Germline V gives CDR1 SGDLS, CDR2 YYNGEE. CDR3 residues: CASSAHPGDTQYF. The DNA of the CDR3 is TGTGCCAGCAGCGCCCACCCAGGAGATACGCAGTATTTT.

The chain recombines TRBV15 with TRBJ2-5; TRBD2 matches at 9 bases. In germline, CDR1 is LNHNV, CDR2 YYDKDF (reference sequence). The ends lost 11 bases at V and 5 bases at J; junction bases unmatched: 12. The CDR3 runs 14 residues. CDR3 nucleotides: TGTGCCGCCGCATTGGGCGGGAGGGATGAGACCCAGTACTTC. It specifies CAAALGGRDETQYF. Full variable domain (missing parts from reference TRBV15 and TRBJ2-5): DAMVIQNPRYQVTQFGKPVTLSCSQTLNHNVMYWYQQKSSQAPKLLFHYYDKDFNNEADTPDNFQSRRPNTSFCFLDIRSPGLGDTAMYLCAAALGGRDETQYFGPGTRLLVL.

V gene TRBV15 combines with J gene TRBJ1-4; D call uncertain. Germline values: CDR1 LNHNV, CDR2 YYDKDF (reference sequence). V lost 0 bases, J lost 6 bases, and 11 bases lay in between. The CDR3 sequence is 15 residues long. In DNA form, the CDR3 reads TGTGCCACCAGCAGAGACCGGGGTTGGGATGAAAAACTGTTTTTT. Translation: CATSRDRGWDEKLFF.

V is TRBV7-9 and J is TRBJ2-7; 9 bases fit TRBD2. The CDR3 has 16 residues. CDR1 SEHNR and CDR2 FQNEAQ come from the germline V gene (reference sequence). J lost 0 bases, V lost 6 bases, and 9 bases had no gene match. CDR3 sequence: CASSSPSGVISYEQYF. CDR3 sequence (DNA): TGTGCCAGCAGTAGTCCTAGCGGGGTAATCTCCTACGAGCAGTACTTC.

The chain employs TRBV6-6 and TRBJ1-5; unclear D gene. Germline V CDR1 and CDR2: MNHNY, SVGAGI (reference sequence). The CDR3 runs 13 residues. Trimming took 2 bases from V and 4 from J, leaving 6 bases between them. Here the CDR3 reads CASSYSENQPQHF. The CDR3, as DNA: TGTGCCAGCAGTTACAGCGAGAATCAGCCCCAGCATTTT.

CDR3 residues: CASSQSRQGRYGNTIYF. The CDR3 nucleotides read TGTGCCAGCAGCCAATCCCGACAGGGGAGATATGGAAACACCATATATTTT. This chain connects TRBV16 to TRBJ1-3; 8 bases match TRBD1. The CDR3 is made up of 17 amino acids. The germline V gene has CDR1 KGHSY and CDR2 FQNENV. With V trimmed by 0 bases and J by 3 bases, 7 bases remained unmatched.

A single count supports this clone. This chain connects TRBV9 to TRBJ2-2, with D tentatively TRBD2 (5 bases). The germline gives CDR1 SGDLS, CDR2 YYNGEE. Trimming stripped 0 bases from V and 4 bases from J, with 13 bases between. The CDR3 is 16 residues long. CDR3 sequence reads: CASSVATTTSTGELFF. The CDR3 region has the DNA TGTGCCAGCAGCGTAGCTACGACTACGTCCACCGGGGAGCTGTTTTTT.